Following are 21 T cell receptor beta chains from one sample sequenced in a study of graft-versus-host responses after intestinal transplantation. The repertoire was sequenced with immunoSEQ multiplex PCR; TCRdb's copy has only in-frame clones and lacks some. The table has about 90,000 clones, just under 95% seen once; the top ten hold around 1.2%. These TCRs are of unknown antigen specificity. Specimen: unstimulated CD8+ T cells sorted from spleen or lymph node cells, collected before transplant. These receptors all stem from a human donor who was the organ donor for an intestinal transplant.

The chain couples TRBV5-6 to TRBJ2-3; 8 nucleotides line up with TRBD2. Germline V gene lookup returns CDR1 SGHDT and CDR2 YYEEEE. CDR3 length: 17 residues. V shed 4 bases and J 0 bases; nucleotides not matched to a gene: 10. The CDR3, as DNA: TGTGCCAGCAGCGGGGCCGCTAGCGGGCGGAGCACAGATACGCAGTATTTT. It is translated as CASSGAASGRSTDTQYF.

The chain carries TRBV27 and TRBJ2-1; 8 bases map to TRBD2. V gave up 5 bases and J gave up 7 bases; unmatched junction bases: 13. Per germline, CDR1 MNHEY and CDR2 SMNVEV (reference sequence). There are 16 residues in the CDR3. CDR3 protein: CASSPEPSGSSNEQFF. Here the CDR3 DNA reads TGTGCCAGCAGTCCCGAACCCAGCGGGAGTTCGAATGAGCAGTTCTTC.

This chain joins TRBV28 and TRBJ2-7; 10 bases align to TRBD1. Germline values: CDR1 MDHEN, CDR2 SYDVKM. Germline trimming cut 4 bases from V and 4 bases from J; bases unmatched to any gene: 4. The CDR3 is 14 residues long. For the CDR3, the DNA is TGTGCCAGCAGTTCGACAGGGGGCGGATACGAGCAGTACTTC. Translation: CASSSTGGGYEQYF.

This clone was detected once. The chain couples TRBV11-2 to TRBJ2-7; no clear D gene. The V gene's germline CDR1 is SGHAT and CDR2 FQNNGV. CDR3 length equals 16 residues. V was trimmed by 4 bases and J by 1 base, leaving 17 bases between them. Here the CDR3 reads CASSSGLGADSYEQYF. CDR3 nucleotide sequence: TGTGCCAGCAGCTCTGGGCTGGGTGCCGATTCCTACGAGCAGTACTTC. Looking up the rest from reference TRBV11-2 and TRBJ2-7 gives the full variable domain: EAGVAQSPRYKIIEKRQSVAFWCNPISGHATLYWYQQILGQGPKLLIQFQNNGVVDDSQLPKDRFSAERLKGVDSTLKIQPAKLEDSAVYLCASSSGLGADSYEQYFGPGTRLTVT.

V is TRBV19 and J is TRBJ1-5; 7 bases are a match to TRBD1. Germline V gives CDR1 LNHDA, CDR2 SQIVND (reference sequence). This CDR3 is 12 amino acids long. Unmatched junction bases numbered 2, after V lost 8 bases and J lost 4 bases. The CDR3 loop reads CASRQGNQPQHF. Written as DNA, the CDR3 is TGTGCCAGTCGACAGGGTAATCAGCCCCAGCATTTT.

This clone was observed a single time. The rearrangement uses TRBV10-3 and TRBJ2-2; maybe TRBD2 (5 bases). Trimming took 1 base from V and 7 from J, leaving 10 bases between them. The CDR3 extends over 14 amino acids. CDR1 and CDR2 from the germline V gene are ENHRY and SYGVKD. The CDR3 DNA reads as TGTGCCATCAGTGAGTGGTCAGAGGGCGGGGAGCTGTTTTTT. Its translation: CAISEWSEGGELFF.

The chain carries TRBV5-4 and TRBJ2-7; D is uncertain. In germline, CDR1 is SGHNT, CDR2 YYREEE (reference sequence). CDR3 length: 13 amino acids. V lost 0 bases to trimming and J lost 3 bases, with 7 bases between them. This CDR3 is CASSLGSGYEQYF. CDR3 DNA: TGTGCCAGCAGCTTGGGTTCGGGCTACGAGCAGTACTTC.

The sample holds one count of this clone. In DNA form, the CDR3 reads TGCGCCAGCAGCATCTCCGGGACCGGGAGAGAGCAGTACTTC. Its translation: CASSISGTGREQYF. The chain has TRBV5-1 and TRBJ2-7, with D maybe TRBD2 (6 bases). Germline loops: CDR1 SGHRS, CDR2 YFSETQ. V was cut by 4 bases and J by 7 bases, with 18 bases left in between. This CDR3 region has 14 residues.

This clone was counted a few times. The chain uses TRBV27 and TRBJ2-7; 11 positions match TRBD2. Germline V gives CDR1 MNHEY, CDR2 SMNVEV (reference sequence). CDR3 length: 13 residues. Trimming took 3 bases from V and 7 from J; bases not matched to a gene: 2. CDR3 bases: TGTGCCAGCAGTTTGGCTAGCGGGGGGGAGCAGTACTTC. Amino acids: CASSLASGGEQYF.

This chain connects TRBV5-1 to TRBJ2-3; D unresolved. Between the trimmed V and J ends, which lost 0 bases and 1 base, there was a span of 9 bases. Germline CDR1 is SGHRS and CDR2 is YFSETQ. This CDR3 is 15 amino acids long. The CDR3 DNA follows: TGCGCCAGCAGCTTGGTAATCTCCGGCACAGATACGCAGTATTTT. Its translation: CASSLVISGTDTQYF.

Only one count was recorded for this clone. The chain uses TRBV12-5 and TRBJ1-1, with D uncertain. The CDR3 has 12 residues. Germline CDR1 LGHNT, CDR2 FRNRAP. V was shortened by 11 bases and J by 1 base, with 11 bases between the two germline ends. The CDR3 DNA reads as TGTGCTGGGAGGACGGCGAACACTGAAGCTTTCTTT. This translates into CAGRTANTEAFF.

CDR3 amino acids: CAWTPGPGTAYEQYF. The CDR3 nucleotides are TGTGCCTGGACCCCCGGGCCGGGGACTGCCTACGAGCAGTACTTC. The rearrangement joins TRBV30 to TRBJ2-7; perhaps TRBD2 as D (6 bases). Germline assignment: CDR1 GTSNPN and CDR2 SVGIG (reference sequence). V lost 4 bases to trimming and J lost 2 bases, with 18 bases between them. There are 15 residues in the CDR3.

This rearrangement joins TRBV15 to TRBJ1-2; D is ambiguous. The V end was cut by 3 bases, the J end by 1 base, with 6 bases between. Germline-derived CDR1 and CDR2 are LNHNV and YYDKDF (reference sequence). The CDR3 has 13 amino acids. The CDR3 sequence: CATSRRDNYGYTF. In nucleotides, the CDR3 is TGTGCCACCAGCAGGCGGGATAACTATGGCTACACCTTC. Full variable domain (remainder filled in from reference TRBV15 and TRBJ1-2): DAMVIQNPRYQVTQFGKPVTLSCSQTLNHNVMYWYQQKSSQAPKLLFHYYDKDFNNEADTPDNFQSRRPNTSFCFLDIRSPGLGDTAMYLCATSRRDNYGYTFGSGTRLTVV.

For the CDR3, the DNA is TGTGCCAGCAGCTTGGAAACGCCGGGGGAGCAGTACTTC. Amino acid sequence: CASSLETPGEQYF. The J gene is TRBJ2-7, the V gene TRBV5-6, with D tentatively TRBD2 (5 bases). V lost 0 bases, J lost 7 bases, and 11 bases lay in between. Germline values: CDR1 SGHDT, CDR2 YYEEEE. CDR3 length: 13 residues.

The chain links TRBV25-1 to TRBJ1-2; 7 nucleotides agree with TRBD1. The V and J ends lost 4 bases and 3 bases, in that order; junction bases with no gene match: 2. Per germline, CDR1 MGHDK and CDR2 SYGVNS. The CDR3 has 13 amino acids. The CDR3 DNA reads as TGTGCCAGCAGTGTAGGGGGCGACTATGGCTACACCTTC. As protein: CASSVGGDYGYTF.

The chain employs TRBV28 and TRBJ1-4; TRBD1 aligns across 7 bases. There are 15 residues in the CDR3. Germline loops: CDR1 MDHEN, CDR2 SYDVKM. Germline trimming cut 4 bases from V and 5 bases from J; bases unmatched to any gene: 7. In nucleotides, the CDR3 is TGTGCCAGCAGTTCCCCCGAGACAGGGAATGAAAAACTGTTTTTT. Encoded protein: CASSSPETGNEKLFF.

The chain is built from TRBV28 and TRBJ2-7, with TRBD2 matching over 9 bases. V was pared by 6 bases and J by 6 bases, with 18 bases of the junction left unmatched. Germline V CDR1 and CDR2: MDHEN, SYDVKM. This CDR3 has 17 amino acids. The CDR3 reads CASSSTPSLAGSGEQYF. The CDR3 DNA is TGTGCCAGCAGCAGCACCCCCTCACTAGCGGGCAGCGGCGAGCAGTACTTC.

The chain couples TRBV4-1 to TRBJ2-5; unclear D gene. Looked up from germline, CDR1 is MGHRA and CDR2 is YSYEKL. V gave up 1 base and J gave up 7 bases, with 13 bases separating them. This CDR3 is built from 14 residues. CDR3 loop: CASSQGGYPVTQYF. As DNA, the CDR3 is TGCGCCAGCAGCCAAGGCGGCTACCCAGTGACCCAGTACTTC.

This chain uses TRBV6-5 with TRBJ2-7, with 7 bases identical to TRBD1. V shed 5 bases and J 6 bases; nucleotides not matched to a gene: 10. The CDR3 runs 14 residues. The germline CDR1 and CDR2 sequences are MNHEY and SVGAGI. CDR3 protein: CASSPTGAQSEQYF. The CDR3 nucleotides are TGTGCCAGCAGTCCAACAGGGGCTCAGAGCGAGCAGTACTTC.

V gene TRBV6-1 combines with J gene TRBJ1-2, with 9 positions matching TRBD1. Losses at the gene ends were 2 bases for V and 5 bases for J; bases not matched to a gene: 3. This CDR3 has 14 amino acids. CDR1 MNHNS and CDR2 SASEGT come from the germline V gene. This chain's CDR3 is CASSEWGTGYGYTF. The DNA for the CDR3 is TGTGCCAGCAGTGAATGGGGGACAGGGTATGGCTACACCTTC.

The CDR3 DNA reads as TGCGCCAGCAGCCAAGAGTGGCGGGAGAGCACAGATACGCAGTATTTT. Its translation is CASSQEWRESTDTQYF. The V and J genes are TRBV4-3 and TRBJ2-3; 7 bases fit TRBD2. V was pared by 0 bases and J by 0 bases, with 3 bases of the junction left unmatched. The CDR3 spans 16 residues. Looked up from germline, CDR1 is LGHNA and CDR2 is YSLEER.